This entry is about one T cell receptor beta chain. The sample originates from a study of cytomegalovirus exposure and HLA in healthy donors. From germline, CDR1 is MNHNY and CDR2 SVGAGI (reference sequence). The CDR3 contains 14 residues. The ends lost 0 bases at V and 8 bases at J; junction bases unmatched: 6. PCR was performed using 60 Vbeta and 13 Jbeta primers. Sequenced by immunoSEQ multiplex PCR; TCRdb stores in-frame clones only, minus some. The sample consists of 150,000 or so clones, under 80% of them appearing once. This chain uses TRBV6-6 with TRBJ1-2; the match to TRBD1 covers 7 bases. This clonotype was sampled from a woman aged 25 to 39 in good health and CMV-seronegative. What was sequenced was PBMCs. CDR3 DNA sequence: TGTGCCAGCAGTTACTCGAAGGGGGCTGAGGGCTACACCTTC. Amino acid sequence: CASSYSKGAEGYTF.